A single sample is the source of the 30 T cell receptor beta chains below, sequenced in a study of T cells in localized non-small cell lung cancer. Assay: immunoSEQ multiplex PCR; the TCRdb copy retains only in-frame clones and omits some. Of some 3,500 clones listed, about 30% were seen once; the top ten hold roughly 8.5%. Sequencing used lung tumor tissue, obtained before any cancer treatment. The receptors derive from a man aged 40-75 years with stage I lung adenocarcinoma.

This clone was counted between two and nine times. The rearrangement joins TRBV28 to TRBJ1-2, with TRBD1 matching 10 bases. Germline assignment: CDR1 MDHEN and CDR2 SYDVKM. This CDR3 contains 15 residues. The V segment lost 3 bases and the J segment 4 bases; nucleotides outside the gene matches: 5. In DNA, the CDR3 is TGTGCCAGCAGTTTCCCGGGACAGGGGTCCTATGGCTACACCTTC. Encoded protein: CASSFPGQGSYGYTF.

The V call is TRBV30, the J call TRBJ1-3, with D hard to call. The CDR3 contains 17 residues. Looked up from germline, CDR1 is GTSNPN and CDR2 is SVGIG (reference sequence). The V end lost 3 bases, the J end lost 8 bases, and 26 bases lay between the germline ends. The CDR3 loop reads CAWSRSRIPREVHTIYF. The CDR3 coding sequence is TGTGCCTGGAGCCGATCGAGAATACCCCGGGAGGTTCACACCATATATTTT.

J is TRBJ2-7 and V is TRBV23-1; D is perhaps TRBD2 (5 bases). TRBV23-1 is flagged as an ORF with uncertain function. The CDR3 loop spans 15 amino acids. V gave up 6 bases and J gave up 3 bases, with 18 bases separating them. As DNA, the CDR3 is TGCGCCAGCAGCCACCTTCCTAGCACCCTCTACGAGCAGTACTTC. Translated, it gives CASSHLPSTLYEQYF.

This clone was seen more than once but under ten times. Here the CDR3 reads CASSPNRGLFWGYTF. The CDR3 DNA reads as TGCGCCAGCAGCCCCAACAGGGGGCTTTTCTGGGGCTACACCTTC. The rearrangement joins TRBV4-1 to TRBJ1-2, with 9 bases identical to TRBD1. V dropped 4 bases and J dropped 8; count of bases not matched to a gene: 11. Per germline, CDR1 MGHRA and CDR2 YSYEKL. CDR3 size: 15 residues.

This clone was counted between two and nine times. The chain combines TRBV27 with TRBJ2-7; weak D call: TRBD1 (5 bases). Looked up from germline, CDR1 is MNHEY and CDR2 is SMNVEV (reference sequence). The CDR3 runs 14 residues. Deletions cut 5 bases from V and 0 bases from J, with 11 bases between. CDR3 nucleotide sequence: TGTGCCAGCAGTCAGACAGCCACCTCCTACGAGCAGTACTTC. Its translation: CASSQTATSYEQYF.

The V call is TRBV6-8, the J call TRBJ1-1; D might be TRBD1 (6 bases). Trimming stripped 5 bases from V and 3 bases from J, with 10 bases between. The CDR3 spans 13 residues. Germline CDR1 reads MNHGY; CDR2 reads SAAAGT. CDR3 bases: TGTGCCAGCAGTACAGGGCTTCACACTGAAGCTTTCTTT. It specifies CASSTGLHTEAFF.

This clone was counted a few times. CDR3 protein: CASSVNAGTGATEAFF. CDR3 in DNA: TGTGCCAGCAGCGTAAACGCCGGGACAGGGGCTACTGAAGCTTTCTTT. The J gene is TRBJ1-1, the V gene TRBV9; 10 nucleotides agree with TRBD1. Per germline, CDR1 SGDLS and CDR2 YYNGEE. The CDR3 spans 16 residues. V was pared by 1 base and J by 5 bases, with 8 bases of the junction left unmatched. The variable domain in full, with the rest retrieved from reference TRBV9 and TRBJ1-1, is DSGVTQTPKHLITATGQRVTLRCSPRSGDLSVYWYQQSLDQGLQFLIQYYNGEERAKGNILERFSAQQFPDLHSELNLSSLELGDSALYFCASSVNAGTGATEAFFGQGTRLTVV.

This chain uses TRBV6-8 with TRBJ2-5, with 9 bases lining up with TRBD2. V was clipped by 7 bases and J by 10 bases; unmatched bases: 13. The CDR3 consists of 14 residues. The germline V gene encodes CDR1 MNHGY and CDR2 SAAAGT. The CDR3 loop is CASKERGVVGIQYF. CDR3 sequence (DNA): TGTGCCAGCAAGGAGCGGGGGGTGGTCGGGATCCAGTACTTC.

The chain employs TRBV30 and TRBJ1-5; TRBD1 matches 12 bases. After removal of 2 bases from V and 4 bases from J, the junction contained 3 bases not matched to a gene. The length of the CDR3 is 15 residues. Germline CDR1 reads GTSNPN; CDR2 reads SVGIG (reference sequence). This CDR3 is CAWSTGQGANQPQHF. For the CDR3, the DNA is TGTGCCTGGAGTACGGGACAGGGGGCAAATCAGCCCCAGCATTTT.

This chain's CDR3 is CASSTQGGPNQPQHF. The CDR3 DNA sequence: TGTGCCAGCTCAACACAGGGGGGTCCCAATCAGCCCCAGCATTTT. The chain employs TRBV18 and TRBJ1-5; TRBD1 matches 8 bases. The CDR3 is 15 amino acids. The V segment lost 5 bases and the J segment 3 bases; nucleotides outside the gene matches: 6. Germline CDR1 KGHSH, CDR2 LQKENI.

This clone was found a few times. The chain has TRBV6-8 and TRBJ2-7; D unclear. Trimming left V 1 base short and J 6 bases short, with 16 bases between. CDR1 is MNHGY, CDR2 SAAAGT, per germline. This CDR3 contains 15 residues. Here the CDR3 reads CASSYFRGAVLEQYF. The CDR3 nucleotides read TGTGCCAGCAGTTACTTTCGAGGCGCAGTCCTCGAGCAGTACTTC.

This clone was detected only a few times. The chain has TRBV15 and TRBJ2-1; tentatively, D is TRBD2 (6 bases). The CDR3 extends over 17 amino acids. Trimming left V 0 bases short and J 8 bases short, with 20 bases between. Per the germline V gene, CDR1 is LNHNV and CDR2 is YYDKDF (reference sequence). As DNA, the CDR3 is TGTGCCACCAGCAGAGATGACGGCGGGATTGAAGGCGATGAGCAGTTCTTC. This gives the protein CATSRDDGGIEGDEQFF.

In DNA, the CDR3 is TGTGCCAGCAGCGCACTAGCGGGCCGTTCGGGAAGCTCCTACGAGCAGTACTTC. Protein: CASSALAGRSGSSYEQYF. The gene calls are TRBV7-6 and TRBJ2-7, with 9 bases matching TRBD2. The CDR3 is made up of 18 amino acids. Germline V CDR1 and CDR2: SGHVS, FNYEAQ. The V segment lost 5 bases and the J segment 0 bases; nucleotides outside the gene matches: 14.

The rearrangement joins TRBV28 to TRBJ1-4; no clear D gene. V shed 3 bases and J shed 8 bases, with 16 bases lying between them. In germline, CDR1 is MDHEN, CDR2 SYDVKM. The CDR3 sequence is 15 residues long. CDR3 DNA: TGTGCCAGCAGTTTGGCGGGTCCGCAGCAGGAAAAACTGTTTTTT. Its protein product is CASSLAGPQQEKLFF.

This chain links TRBV5-1 with TRBJ1-2; 8 bases fit TRBD1. V trimming: 4 bases; J trimming: 4 bases; junction bases outside the gene matches: 15. Germline V gene sequence: CDR1 SGHRS, CDR2 YFSETQ. CDR3 length: 17 amino acids. CDR3 DNA sequence: TGCGCCAGCAGCCCCGGGACAGGTCTTAGTAATACCTATGGCTACACCTTC. It encodes CASSPGTGLSNTYGYTF.

This clone has only one observation. The chain couples TRBV30 to TRBJ1-6; a possible D gene is TRBD1 (5 bases). Germline CDR1 GTSNPN, CDR2 SVGIG (reference sequence). CDR3 length: 17 amino acids. The V end lost 6 bases, the J end lost 2 bases, and 20 bases lay between the germline ends. CDR3 region: CACKDKGRLTYNSPLHF. CDR3 nucleotides: TGTGCCTGTAAGGACAAGGGGAGGTTAACCTATAATTCACCCCTCCACTTT.

This clone is judged medium-sized. The chain employs TRBV9 and TRBJ2-6, with D perhaps assigned TRBD1 or TRBD2 (5 bases each). Germline CDR1 and CDR2: SGDLS and YYNGEE. Trimming cost V 5 bases and J 2 bases, with 11 bases left between them. This CDR3 has 15 residues. The CDR3: CASSQGATGANVLTF. Written as DNA, the CDR3 is TGTGCCAGCAGTCAGGGAGCTACTGGGGCCAACGTCCTGACTTTC.

The rearrangement links TRBV6-8 to TRBJ2-7; D possibly matches TRBD1 or TRBD2 (5 bases each). Germline V gene lookup returns CDR1 MNHGY and CDR2 SAAAGT. The CDR3 consists of 12 residues. Deletions cut 5 bases from V and 2 bases from J, with 7 bases between. This CDR3 is CASSVGPYEQYF. CDR3 nucleotides: TGTGCCAGCAGTGTGGGACCCTACGAGCAGTACTTC.

In this sample, this clone turned up a few times. V usage is TRBV6-8 and J usage is TRBJ1-2; D might be TRBD1 (5 bases). The CDR3 totals 13 residues. The germline V gene has CDR1 MNHGY and CDR2 SAAAGT. V was cut by 2 bases and J by 5 bases, with 9 bases left in between. This chain's CDR3 is CASSYGASYGYTF. The CDR3 nucleotides read TGTGCCAGCAGTTACGGGGCGTCTTATGGCTACACCTTC.

The chain recombines TRBV29-1 with TRBJ1-1; D is unclear. V lost 1 base to trimming and J lost 0 bases, with 9 bases between them. The CDR3 has 14 amino acids. From germline, CDR1 is SQVTM and CDR2 ANQGSEA. CDR3 nucleotide sequence: TGCAGCGTTGAAGGACAATCGATGAACACTGAAGCTTTCTTT. Translated, it gives CSVEGQSMNTEAFF.

This clone showed up just a few times. V gene TRBV11-1 combines with J gene TRBJ2-7; TRBD2 might be the D (7 bases). The CDR3 is 16 amino acids. Trimming stripped 5 bases from V and 2 bases from J, with 19 bases between. CDR1 is SGHAT and CDR2 is FQDESV in the germline V gene (reference sequence). CDR3 DNA: TGTGCCAGCAGCCGGGGGACAAGCGGGGCCCCCTACGAGCAGTACTTC. Amino acid sequence: CASSRGTSGAPYEQYF.

The V gene is TRBV30, the J gene TRBJ1-3; TRBD1 aligns across 8 bases. Trimming removed 3 bases from V and 5 bases from J; junction bases left unmatched: 15. The CDR3 length is 17 residues. Per germline, CDR1 GTSNPN and CDR2 SVGIG (reference sequence). CDR3 nucleotides: TGTGCCTGGAGCGGGATGATAACAGGGGGAGGTAGAAACACCATATATTTT. Its translation: CAWSGMITGGGRNTIYF. The full variable domain, in which reference TRBV30 and TRBJ1-3 provide the parts outside the CDR3, is SQTIHQWPATLVQPVGSPLSLECTVEGTSNPNLYWYRQAAGRGLQLLFYSVGIGQISSEVPQNLSASRPQDRQFILSSKKLLLSDSGFYLCAWSGMITGGGRNTIYFGEGSWLTVV.

The genes are TRBV19 and TRBJ1-5; no clear D. Germline lookup yields CDR1 LNHDA and CDR2 SQIVND (reference sequence). The CDR3 has 13 amino acids. With 4 bases removed from V and 5 bases from J, the gap between germline ends came to 9 bases. CDR3 residues: CASSTARDQPQHF. Written as DNA, the CDR3 is TGTGCCAGTAGTACAGCGCGCGATCAGCCCCAGCATTTT. The variable domain in full, completed from reference TRBV19 and TRBJ1-5, reads DGGITQSPKYLFRKEGQNVTLSCEQNLNHDAMYWYRQDPGQGLRLIYYSQIVNDFQKGDIAEGYSVSREKKESFPLTVTSAQKNPTAFYLCASSTARDQPQHFGDGTRLSIL.

This clone appeared once. CDR3 amino acids: CSVVGELGTNYGYTF. In DNA, the CDR3 is TGCAGCGTTGTTGGGGAACTGGGGACAAACTATGGCTACACCTTC. The chain employs TRBV29-1 and TRBJ1-2; possible D gene TRBD1, 6 bases. This CDR3 spans 15 amino acids. Germline CDR1 and CDR2: SQVTM and ANQGSEA. Between the trimmed V and J ends, which lost 4 bases and 2 bases, there was a span of 17 bases.

This clone was counted ten times or more. The chain employs TRBV7-2 and TRBJ1-1; no clear D. The CDR3 contains 13 residues. The V gene's germline CDR1 is SGHTA and CDR2 FQGNSA. V was trimmed by 0 bases and J by 4 bases, leaving 6 bases between them. The CDR3 is CASSLAQSTEAFF. The CDR3 nucleotides are TGTGCCAGCAGCTTAGCTCAAAGCACTGAAGCTTTCTTT. Combining the CDR3 with reference TRBV7-2 and TRBJ1-1 gives the whole variable domain GAGVSQSPSNKVTEKGKDVELRCDPISGHTALYWYRQSLGQGLEFLIYFQGNSAPDKSGLPSDRFSAERTGGSVSTLTIQRTQQEDSAVYLCASSLAQSTEAFFGQGTRLTVV.

This clone was observed a few times. The chain links TRBV30 to TRBJ2-2, with TRBD2 matching 7 bases. V was pared by 1 base and J by 1 base, with 3 bases of the junction left unmatched. This CDR3 is built from 15 residues. Germline loops: CDR1 GTSNPN, CDR2 SVGIG (reference sequence). The CDR3 DNA reads as TGTGCCTGGAGTGAAAAGCGGGGGAACACCGGGGAGCTGTTTTTT. Translation gives CAWSEKRGNTGELFF.

This chain connects TRBV18 to TRBJ2-1; possibly TRBD1 or TRBD2 for D (7 bases each). The CDR3 runs to 16 residues. The germline V and J ends were trimmed by 3 bases and 6 bases, with 18 bases remaining between them. Germline CDR1 and CDR2: KGHSH and LQKENI. Written as DNA, the CDR3 is TGTGCCAGCTCACCTCCCAGACAGGGAGGGGGCAATGAGCAGTTCTTC. It encodes CASSPPRQGGGNEQFF. The whole variable domain, remainder taken from reference TRBV18 and TRBJ2-1, is NAGVMQNPRHLVRRRGQEARLRCSPMKGHSHVYWYRQLPEEGLKFMVYLQKENIIDESGMPKERFSAEFPKEGPSILRIQQVVRGDSAAYFCASSPPRQGGGNEQFFGPGTRLTVL.

Judged by abundance, this clone is large. The rearrangement uses TRBV6-8 and TRBJ2-1, with D possibly matching TRBD1 (5 bases). The length of the CDR3 is 15 residues. V dropped 6 bases and J dropped 0 bases, with 12 bases sitting between them. The germline gives CDR1 MNHGY, CDR2 SAAAGT. The CDR3 sequence: CASRSDSSSYNEQFF. The CDR3 DNA is TGTGCCAGCAGATCCGACAGTAGCTCCTACAATGAGCAGTTCTTC.

The chain combines TRBV30 with TRBJ2-2; D gene ambiguous. V was trimmed by 1 base and J by 2 bases, leaving 11 bases between them. The CDR3 runs 15 residues. CDR1 GTSNPN and CDR2 SVGIG come from the germline V gene (reference sequence). This CDR3 is CAWSAARLNTGELFF. CDR3 DNA: TGTGCCTGGAGTGCGGCGCGGCTAAACACCGGGGAGCTGTTTTTT.

This clone has just a few counts. CDR3 loop: CASSLTFRQGTGELFF. CDR3 DNA: TGTGCCAGCAGCTTAACATTTCGACAGGGGACCGGGGAGCTGTTTTTT. This chain connects TRBV11-3 to TRBJ2-2; the match to TRBD1 covers 8 bases. CDR1 is SGHNT and CDR2 is YENEEA in the germline V gene. Germline trimming cut 2 bases from V and 5 bases from J; bases unmatched to any gene: 7. The CDR3 extends over 16 amino acids.